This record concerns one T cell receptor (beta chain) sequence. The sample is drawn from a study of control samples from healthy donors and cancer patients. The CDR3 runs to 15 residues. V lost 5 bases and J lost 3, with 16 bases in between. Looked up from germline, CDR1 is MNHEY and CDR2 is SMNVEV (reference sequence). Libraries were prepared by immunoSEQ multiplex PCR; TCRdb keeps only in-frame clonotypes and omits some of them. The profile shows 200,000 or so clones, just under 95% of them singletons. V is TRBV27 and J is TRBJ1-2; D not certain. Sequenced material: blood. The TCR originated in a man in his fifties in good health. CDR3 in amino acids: CASSPWTGKDYGYTF. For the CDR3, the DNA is TGTGCCAGCAGTCCCTGGACTGGAAAGGACTATGGCTACACCTTC.